This T cell receptor (beta chain) was sequenced for a study of blood T cell repertoires in COVID-19. The CDR3 is 15 amino acids. CDR1 is MNHNY, CDR2 SVGAGI, per germline (reference sequence). The V gene end was trimmed by 7 bases and the J gene end by 7 bases; junction bases not matched to a gene: 10. Sequencing used immunoSEQ multiplex PCR; TCRdb keeps in-frame clones, though not all of them. This sample has roughly 170,000 clones, with around nine tenths found just once. The sequence was obtained from a woman between 65 and 79 years old with COVID-19, enrolled during active disease. The rearrangement uses TRBV6-6 and TRBJ2-1; 10 positions match TRBD1. The sequenced sample consisted of peripheral blood. CDR3 nucleotides: TGTGCCAGCATCTGGGGACAGGGGCTTCTAAATGAGCAGTTCTTC. Its translation is CASIWGQGLLNEQFF.